The rows below give T cell receptor beta chains drawn from one sample of a study of blood T cells in healthy people across ages. Each CDR3 protein is one row after TCRdb ran MiXCR on the 5' RACE reads. The repertoire holds about 970,000 distinct CDR3 sequences, with about 51% as singletons. What was sequenced was blood. These TCRs come from a woman in her sixties in good health. The CDR3 runs from the conserved cysteine through the conserved F or W. A D gene is named only where the DNA matches it firmly. The listing skips clone size in some rows; elsewhere it reads once, few, many or a size class.

v_call	j_call	clone_size	d_call	cdr3_length	cdr3_aa	cdr3_nt
TRBV4-1	TRBJ2-7	few	NA	16	CASSQDTGLTYNEQYF	TGCGCCAGCAGCCAAGATACAGGACTAACATACAATGAGCAGTACTTC
TRBV12-3/TRBV12-4	TRBJ2-1	NA	NA	15	CASRPPGASYNEQFF	TGTGCCAGCAGACCCCCAGGAGCATCCTACAATGAGCAGTTCTTC
TRBV5-1	TRBJ2-7	many	TRBD2	13	CASSLVAGYEQYF	TGCGCCAGCAGCTTGGTAGCGGGATACGAGCAGTACTTC
TRBV4-1	TRBJ1-4	NA	TRBD1	14	CASRQQGRNEKLFF	TGCGCCAGCAGGCAACAGGGGCGGAATGAAAAACTGTTTTTT
TRBV7-9	TRBJ2-7	NA	NA	17	CASSLRGVPTSPYEQYF	TGTGCCAGCAGCTTAAGGGGAGTTCCCACTAGTCCCTACGAGCAGTACTTC
TRBV29-1	TRBJ1-1	NA	NA	15	CSVEVTGQLNTEAFF	TGCAGCGTTGAAGTAACTGGACAGTTGAACACTGAAGCTTTCTTT
TRBV30	TRBJ1-6	NA	TRBD1	13	CAWSVNRGSPLHF	TGTGCCTGGAGTGTTAACAGGGGATCACCCCTCCACTTT
TRBV11-1	TRBJ2-6	NA	NA	15	CASSYAGYGANVLTF	TGTGCCAGCAGCTACGCAGGGTACGGGGCCAACGTCCTGACTTTC
TRBV20-1	TRBJ2-5	NA	NA	13	CSALGPRAGTQYF	TGCAGTGCTCTCGGCCCCAGGGCTGGGACCCAGTACTTC
TRBV28	TRBJ2-7	NA	NA	16	CASSFRPGQDGIEQYF	TGTGCCAGCAGTTTTAGACCGGGCCAAGACGGAATCGAGCAGTACTTC
TRBV28	TRBJ2-1	few	TRBD2	17	CASSGLAGGPWNNEQFF	TGTGCCAGCAGTGGACTAGCGGGAGGGCCGTGGAACAATGAGCAGTTCTTC
TRBV20-1	TRBJ2-7	few	NA	14	CSAPGGAINYEQYF	TGCAGTGCTCCAGGGGGGGCCATAAACTACGAGCAGTACTTC
TRBV20-1	TRBJ2-7	NA	NA	12	CSAREPTVEQYF	TGCAGTGCTAGGGAGCCCACGGTTGAACAGTACTTC
TRBV27	TRBJ2-7	few	TRBD2	16	CASSRGKAGGAYEQYF	TGTGCCAGCAGTCGGGGTAAAGCGGGAGGGGCCTACGAGCAGTACTTC
TRBV29-1	TRBJ1-2	NA	NA	13	CSVETHSDYGYTF	TGCAGCGTTGAGACTCACTCGGACTATGGCTACACCTTC
TRBV15	TRBJ2-5	NA	NA	14	CATSSRASQETQYF	TGTGCCACCAGCAGTAGGGCCAGTCAGGAGACCCAGTACTTC
TRBV25-1	TRBJ2-5	few	NA	14	CASRGQLGQETQYF	TGTGCCAGCAGAGGACAGCTGGGTCAAGAGACCCAGTACTTC
TRBV15	TRBJ2-7	few	NA	13	CATSEGWNYEQYF	TGTGCCACCAGCGAGGGATGGAACTACGAGCAGTACTTC
TRBV12-3/TRBV12-4	TRBJ2-7	few	TRBD2	15	CASSQLTSGRDEQYF	TGTGCCAGCAGTCAACTGACTAGCGGGAGGGACGAGCAGTACTTC
TRBV12-3/TRBV12-4	TRBJ2-1	few	TRBD2	15	CASSLGRAFHNEQFF	TGTGCCAGCAGTTTGGGGAGGGCATTCCACAATGAGCAGTTCTTC
TRBV9	TRBJ2-5	NA	NA	14	CASSVGTGFETQYF	TGTGCCAGCAGCGTAGGTACAGGGTTTGAGACCCAGTACTTC
TRBV3-1	TRBJ2-3	NA	TRBD2	15	CASSHRTSGGDTQYF	TGTGCCAGCAGCCATCGGACTAGCGGGGGGGATACGCAGTATTTT
TRBV20-1	TRBJ2-5	NA	TRBD1	14	CSARATGGFETQYF	TGCAGTGCTAGAGCTACAGGGGGGTTTGAGACCCAGTACTTC
TRBV7-9	TRBJ2-1	NA	NA	13	CASRHARNNEQFF	TGTGCCAGCAGGCATGCCCGGAACAATGAGCAGTTCTTC
TRBV5-1	TRBJ2-5	NA	NA	13	CASSGDVQETQYF	TGCGCCAGCAGTGGGGACGTCCAAGAGACCCAGTACTTC